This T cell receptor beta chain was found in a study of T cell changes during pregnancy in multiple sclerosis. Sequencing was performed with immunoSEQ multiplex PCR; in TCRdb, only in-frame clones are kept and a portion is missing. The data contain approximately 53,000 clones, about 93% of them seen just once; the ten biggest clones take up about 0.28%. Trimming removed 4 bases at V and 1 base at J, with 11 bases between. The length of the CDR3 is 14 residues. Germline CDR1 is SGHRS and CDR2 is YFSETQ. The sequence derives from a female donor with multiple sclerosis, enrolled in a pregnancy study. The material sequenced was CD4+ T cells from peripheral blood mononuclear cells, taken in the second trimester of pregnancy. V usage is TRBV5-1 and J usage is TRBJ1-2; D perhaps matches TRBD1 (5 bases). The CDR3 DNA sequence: TGCGCCAGCAGCCCGGAGGGGTATAACTATGGCTACACCTTC. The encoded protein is CASSPEGYNYGYTF. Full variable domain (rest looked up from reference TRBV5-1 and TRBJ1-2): KAGVTQTPRYLIKTRGQQVTLSCSPISGHRSVSWYQQTPGQGLQFLFEYFSETQRNKGNFPGRFSGRQFSNSRSEMNVSTLELGDSALYLCASSPEGYNYGYTFGSGTRLTVV.